Shown below are 21 T cell receptor beta chains from a single sample sequenced in a study of T cell responses to AZD1222 COVID-19 vaccine. Measured with immunoSEQ multiplex PCR; TCRdb has only the in-frame clones, and not every one. The data hold more than 110,000 clones, with roughly 90% observed a single time. Sequenced here: peripheral blood, sampled on day 0 of AZD1222 vaccination. These receptors were obtained from an adult in good health.

The V call is TRBV2, the J call TRBJ1-3, with a tentative D call TRBD1 (5 bases). The CDR3 runs to 16 residues. The V gene's germline CDR1 is SNHLY and CDR2 FYNNEI. V was pared by 2 bases and J by 1 base, with 12 bases between. The CDR3 DNA reads as TGTGCCAGCAGTGAAAGATCCAGGGTATCTGGAAACACCATATATTTT. This translates into CASSERSRVSGNTIYF. The entire variable domain, with the rest obtained from reference TRBV2 and TRBJ1-3, is as follows: EPEVTQTPSHQVTQMGQEVILRCVPISNHLYFYWYRQILGQKVEFLVSFYNNEISEKSEIFDDQFSVERPDGSNFTLKIRSTKLEDSAMYFCASSERSRVSGNTIYFGEGSWLTVV.

The V gene is TRBV19, the J gene TRBJ1-3; D uncertain. V gave up 7 bases and J gave up 2 bases, with 9 bases separating them. The length of the CDR3 is 13 residues. CDR1 LNHDA and CDR2 SQIVND come from the germline V gene (reference sequence). The CDR3 sequence is CASNSPPGNTIYF. The CDR3 DNA follows: TGTGCCAGTAATAGCCCGCCTGGAAACACCATATATTTT.

The chain couples TRBV5-1 to TRBJ1-4; D not certain. The germline V gene encodes CDR1 SGHRS and CDR2 YFSETQ. The germline V and J ends were trimmed by 3 bases and 7 bases, with 19 bases remaining between them. The length of the CDR3 is 16 residues. This CDR3 is CASSSFRPDMAEKLFF. The CDR3, as DNA: TGCGCCAGCAGCTCCTTTCGACCAGACATGGCTGAAAAACTGTTTTTT.

The gene calls are TRBV2 and TRBJ2-1; 11 positions match TRBD2. The J segment lost 10 bases and the V segment lost 7 bases, leaving 12 bases of the junction unmatched. This CDR3 spans 15 amino acids. Germline loops: CDR1 SNHLY, CDR2 FYNNEI. The CDR3 DNA is TGTGCCAGCATGTTTCTAGCGGGAGGTGGTAGGGAGCAGTTCTTC. Translated: CASMFLAGGGREQFF.

The chain employs TRBV4-2 and TRBJ1-1; D is undetermined. Germline V lookup: CDR1 LGHNA, CDR2 YNFKEQ. Trimming left V 0 bases short and J 6 bases short, with 14 bases between. The CDR3 length is 15 residues. DNA of the CDR3: TGTGCCAGCAGCCAAGATGGTGGCTCCCGGGCTGAAGCTTTCTTT. Amino acid sequence: CASSQDGGSRAEAFF.

This rearrangement joins TRBV19 to TRBJ1-5; D is undetermined. Germline assignment: CDR1 LNHDA and CDR2 SQIVND (reference sequence). The CDR3 totals 15 residues. The V gene lost 5 bases and the J gene lost 6 bases, with 17 bases spanning the gap. CDR3: CASSPREASGQPQHF. The CDR3 DNA reads as TGTGCCAGTAGTCCCCGCGAGGCTAGCGGTCAGCCCCAGCATTTT.

This clone showed up just a few times. The rearrangement uses TRBV5-1 and TRBJ2-7; perhaps TRBD2 as D (6 bases). Trimming shortened V by 0 bases and J by 3 bases, and 16 bases separated the two germline ends. The germline gives CDR1 SGHRS, CDR2 YFSETQ. This CDR3 is built from 16 residues. The DNA for the CDR3 is TGCGCCAGCAGCTTGGGTTTCGCGGGACCACTCTACGAGCAGTACTTC. Protein: CASSLGFAGPLYEQYF.

The CDR3 bases are TGTGCCAGCAGTGAGCCCCGGGACTTGAATGAGCAGTTCTTC. Amino acid sequence: CASSEPRDLNEQFF. The rearrangement uses TRBV6-1 and TRBJ2-1; tentatively, D is TRBD2 (6 bases). CDR3 length: 14 residues. CDR1 and CDR2 from the germline V gene are MNHNS and SASEGT. V lost 3 bases and J 7 bases, leaving 13 bases between the germline ends.

This clone was picked up one time. The V gene is TRBV19, the J gene TRBJ2-7; 16 bases fit TRBD2. Germline V CDR1 and CDR2: LNHDA, SQIVND (reference sequence). This CDR3 contains 17 residues. With 6 bases clipped from V and 6 bases from J, the junction kept 11 bases outside the gene matches. The CDR3 loop reads CASSPGLAGGPAGEQYF. The CDR3 coding sequence is TGTGCCAGTAGCCCGGGACTAGCGGGAGGGCCCGCTGGCGAGCAGTACTTC.

V usage is TRBV7-2 and J usage is TRBJ1-5; TRBD1 agrees at 9 bases. The CDR3 runs 14 residues. Germline V lookup: CDR1 SGHTA, CDR2 FQGNSA. The V segment lost 8 bases and the J segment 4 bases; nucleotides outside the gene matches: 6. CDR3 loop: CASARDRANQPQHF. CDR3 nucleotide sequence: TGTGCCAGCGCCCGGGACAGGGCGAATCAGCCCCAGCATTTT.

This chain links TRBV5-5 with TRBJ1-3; possible D gene TRBD1, 6 bases. The V end was cut by 0 bases, the J end by 4 bases, with 20 bases between. This CDR3 spans 18 amino acids. Per the germline V gene, CDR1 is SGHKS and CDR2 is YYEKEE (reference sequence). CDR3 protein: CASSLDRERRAAGNTIYF. The CDR3 DNA follows: TGTGCCAGCAGCTTGGACAGGGAAAGAAGAGCAGCCGGAAACACCATATATTTT. Using reference TRBV5-5 and TRBJ1-3 for the parts outside the CDR3, the full variable domain is DAGVTQSPTHLIKTRGQQVTLRCSPISGHKSVSWYQQVLGQGPQFIFQYYEKEERGRGNFPDRFSARQFPNYSSELNVNALLLGDSALYLCASSLDRERRAAGNTIYFGEGSWLTVV.

The count of this clone is one. The chain recombines TRBV27 with TRBJ2-5, with 11 bases aligning to TRBD2. CDR3 length equals 14 residues. Trimming cost V 4 bases and J 9 bases; bases outside gene matches: 7. Looked up from germline, CDR1 is MNHEY and CDR2 is SMNVEV (reference sequence). The CDR3 DNA reads as TGTGCCAGCAGTTGGGCGACTAGCGGGGCGGCCCAGTACTTC. Amino acid sequence: CASSWATSGAAQYF.

The V gene is TRBV15, the J gene TRBJ2-3; 7 nucleotides line up with TRBD1. This CDR3 has 16 residues. Trimming took 3 bases from V and 0 from J; bases not matched to a gene: 6. Germline CDR1 is LNHNV and CDR2 is YYDKDF (reference sequence). CDR3 protein: CATSSGQAFSTDTQYF. The CDR3 DNA sequence: TGTGCCACCAGCAGCGGACAGGCCTTTAGCACAGATACGCAGTATTTT.

The chain couples TRBV6-2 or TRBV6-3 to TRBJ2-7; D is uncertain. The V gene's germline CDR1 is MNHEY and CDR2 SVGEGT. Trimming left V 2 bases short and J 0 bases short, with 20 bases between. The length of the CDR3 is 18 residues. The CDR3: CASSYQVFPRLPSYEQYF. The CDR3, as DNA: TGTGCCAGCAGTTACCAGGTTTTCCCGAGACTCCCCTCCTACGAGCAGTACTTC.

V and J are TRBV28 and TRBJ1-4; no firm D call. Trimming left V 6 bases short and J 7 bases short, with 18 bases between. The germline V gene encodes CDR1 MDHEN and CDR2 SYDVKM. The CDR3 length is 15 residues. The CDR3, as DNA: TGTGCCAGCAGACCCGACACCGCGGGGAGTGAAAAACTGTTTTTT. It is translated as CASRPDTAGSEKLFF.

The chain uses TRBV6-5 and TRBJ2-7, with 8 positions matching TRBD1. Germline values: CDR1 MNHEY, CDR2 SVGAGI. The CDR3 has 12 amino acids. V shed 6 bases, J shed 2 bases, and the junction held 0 bases outside the gene matches. The CDR3 loop reads CASRTGAYEQYF. In DNA form, the CDR3 reads TGTGCCAGCAGGACAGGGGCCTACGAGCAGTACTTC.

This clone was picked up one time. The chain joins TRBV28 to TRBJ1-1; 8 nucleotides align to TRBD1. V trimming: 5 bases; J trimming: 6 bases; junction bases outside the gene matches: 5. Germline CDR1 reads MDHEN; CDR2 reads SYDVKM. The CDR3 has 13 amino acids. This chain's CDR3 is CASSIGTGSEAFF. CDR3 sequence (DNA): TGTGCCAGCAGTATCGGGACAGGATCTGAAGCTTTCTTT.

The V call is TRBV29-1, the J call TRBJ2-7; D might be TRBD1 or TRBD2, each matching 5 bases. This CDR3 has 14 amino acids. Germline CDR1 SQVTM, CDR2 ANQGSEA. V was shortened by 5 bases and J by 3 bases, with 17 bases between the two germline ends. The CDR3 nucleotides are TGCAGCGTTCGGACGGTGGGGGTCCTCTACGAGCAGTACTTC. Amino acid sequence: CSVRTVGVLYEQYF.

The chain joins TRBV24-1 to TRBJ1-2, with 7 bases identical to TRBD1. The junction had 4 bases not matched to a gene; V was cut back by 3 bases and J by 4 bases. The CDR3 is 14 amino acids. Germline V gene lookup returns CDR1 KGHDR and CDR2 SFDVKD. The CDR3 loop is CATSDPGQIYGYTF. CDR3 sequence (DNA): TGTGCCACCAGTGATCCGGGACAGATCTATGGCTACACCTTC.

The chain carries TRBV25-1 and TRBJ2-1, with 8 positions matching TRBD2. With V trimmed by 3 bases and J by 8 bases, 12 bases remained unmatched. Germline CDR1 reads MGHDK; CDR2 reads SYGVNS. The length of the CDR3 is 16 residues. Here the CDR3 reads CASSDPSGRARDEQFF. Written as DNA, the CDR3 is TGTGCCAGCAGTGACCCTTCCGGGAGGGCCAGGGATGAGCAGTTCTTC.

The chain employs TRBV27 and TRBJ2-1; 9 bases map to TRBD1. There are 13 residues in the CDR3. Germline lookup yields CDR1 MNHEY and CDR2 SMNVEV (reference sequence). The V segment lost 3 bases and the J segment 8 bases; nucleotides outside the gene matches: 2. The CDR3 is CASSLDRGDEQFF. As DNA, the CDR3 is TGTGCCAGCAGTTTGGACAGGGGAGATGAGCAGTTCTTC.